Below are 29 T cell receptor beta chains sequenced from a single sample in a study of glioma-infiltrating T cells. TCR alpha and beta CDR3 regions were amplified from RNA using iRepertoire nested multiplex PCR. MiXCR, applied by TCRdb to the multiplex PCR reads, yields one record per CDR3 protein. There are around 180,000 distinct CDR3 sequences in the sample; approximately 40% occur only once, and roughly 5.2% lies in the top ten. Sequenced material: glioma tissue, nonneoplastic brain tissue, or PBMCs (not recorded which). Receptors originate from a human donor with low-grade glioma or glioblastoma, undergoing nonglioma brain surgery, or in good health (not recorded which).

This clonotype was observed at least ten times. The gene calls are TRBV6-1 and TRBJ2-3; 7 nucleotides agree with TRBD1. Germline V gene data show CDR1 as MNHNS and CDR2 as SASEGT. After removal of 5 bases from V and 2 bases from J, the junction contained 7 bases not matched to a gene. This CDR3 contains 15 residues. The CDR3 DNA reads as TGTGCCAGCAGTCGCACAGGGGCCCACACAGATACGCAGTATTTT. The encoded protein is CASSRTGAHTDTQYF.

The table lists this clonotype with many counts. The chain has TRBV3-1 and TRBJ1-2; TRBD1 agrees at 7 bases. CDR1 is LGHDT and CDR2 is YNNKEL in the germline V gene (reference sequence). The CDR3 length is 13 residues. The J segment lost 4 bases and the V segment lost 4 bases, leaving 3 bases of the junction unmatched. The CDR3 bases are TGTGCCAGCAGCCGAGGGGACAGCTATGGCTACACCTTC. It codes for CASSRGDSYGYTF.

This clonotype was observed a few times. The J gene is TRBJ2-7, the V gene TRBV3-1; D is possibly TRBD2 (6 bases). Germline CDR1 LGHDT, CDR2 YNNKEL (reference sequence). V was shortened by 0 bases and J by 7 bases, with 16 bases between the two germline ends. The CDR3 is 15 amino acids. This CDR3 reads CASSQEGRPKREQYF. The CDR3 region has the DNA TGTGCCAGCAGCCAAGAAGGGAGGCCCAAAAGAGAGCAGTACTTC.

As to this clonotype: This may stem from a read error, because a much larger clone lies one nucleotide away. The chain has TRBV2 and TRBJ2-5; 8 positions match TRBD2. V shed 7 bases and J 4 bases; nucleotides not matched to a gene: 11. Per germline, CDR1 SNHLY and CDR2 FYNNEI. This CDR3 is 15 amino acids long. CDR3 DNA sequence: TGTGCCAGCATAGTGGGACTAGGGGCTCGAGAGACCCAGTACTTC. This encodes CASIVGLGARETQYF.

This clonotype was picked up a small number of times. The rearrangement uses TRBV7-9 and TRBJ1-1; no clear D. V lost 6 bases, J lost 1 base, and 9 bases lay in between. In germline, CDR1 is SEHNR, CDR2 FQNEAQ (reference sequence). CDR3 size: 13 residues. The CDR3 loop is CASSYKPNTEAFF. The CDR3, as DNA: TGTGCCAGCAGTTATAAGCCGAACACTGAAGCTTTCTTT. Supplemented by reference TRBV7-9 and TRBJ1-1, the full variable domain reads DTGVSQNPRHKITKRGQNVTFRCDPISEHNRLYWYRQTLGQGPEFLTYFQNEAQLEKSRLLSDRFSAERPKGSFSTLEIQRTEQGDSAMYLCASSYKPNTEAFFGQGTRLTVV.

To note about this clonotype: A much larger clone lies one base from this, so it may be a read error. This sequence joins TRBV28 and TRBJ2-1; 7 positions match TRBD2. Germline CDR1 is MDHEN and CDR2 is SYDVKM. This CDR3 spans 14 amino acids. V lost 3 bases, J lost 5 bases, and 4 bases stayed unmatched. The CDR3 sequence: CASSFRREHNEQFF. In DNA, the CDR3 is TGTGCCAGCAGTTTCAGGCGGGAGCACAATGAGCAGTTCTTC.

This clonotype came up a few times. The V call is TRBV6-1, the J call TRBJ2-7; D remains ambiguous. Trimming removed 6 bases at V and 4 bases at J, with 10 bases between. The CDR3 contains 12 residues. Per germline, CDR1 MNHNS and CDR2 SASEGT. CDR3 in DNA: TGTGCCAGCAGCCGGACCCCGTACGAGCAGTACTTC. Translated, it gives CASSRTPYEQYF.

A remark on this clonotype: Given a much more abundant clone one base away, this may be a read error. The conserved phenylalanine or tryptophan is not found at the CDR3 terminus, so this likely reflects a read error. This chain links TRBV2 with TRBJ2-7; D is uncertain. Trimming took off 3 bases at V and 4 bases at J, with 10 bases between the two ends. In germline, CDR1 is SNHLY, CDR2 FYNNEI. CDR3 length: 13 amino acids. CDR3: CASSDKMVYEQYL. The CDR3, as DNA: TGTGCCAGCAGTGACAAGATGGTTTACGAGCAGTACTTA.

V usage is TRBV2 and J usage is TRBJ2-7; D may match TRBD1 or TRBD2 (5 bases each). The ends were cut back, 3 bases at V and 4 bases at J, with 16 bases in the middle. In germline, CDR1 is SNHLY, CDR2 FYNNEI. The CDR3 length is 15 residues. The CDR3 DNA reads TGTGCCAGCAGTGATGTAGGCAGGGAGAGGTACGAGCAGTACTTC. It codes for CASSDVGRERYEQYF. Full variable domain (remainder filled in from reference TRBV2 and TRBJ2-7): EPEVTQTPSHQVTQMGQEVILRCVPISNHLYFYWYRQILGQKVEFLVSFYNNEISEKSEIFDDQFSVERPDGSNFTLKIRSTKLEDSAMYFCASSDVGRERYEQYFGPGTRLTVT.

This clonotype is a singleton in its sample. The germline gene is not matched at one end of the junction; a read error may be the cause. This rearrangement joins TRBV7-9 to TRBJ2-1; D gene uncertain. Germline CDR1 and CDR2: SEHNR and FQNEAQ (reference sequence). The CDR3 runs to 14 residues. The CDR3 reads CAGSLMSPRVEQLF. The CDR3 DNA sequence: TGTGCCGGCAGCTTAATGTCCCCTAGAGTTGAGCAGTTATTC.

Comment on this clonotype: Given a much more abundant clone one base away, this may be a read error. V and J are TRBV7-2 and TRBJ1-5; the D is unclear. There are 14 residues in the CDR3. Germline V gene sequence: CDR1 SGHTA, CDR2 FQGNSA. CDR3 protein: CASSLEYSNQPEHF. CDR3 bases: TGTGCCAGCAGCTTAGAGTATAGCAATCAGCCCGAGCATTTT.

This clonotype was picked up a small number of times. Written as DNA, the CDR3 is TGTGCCAGCAGTCTGACTAACGATCAGCCCCAGCATTTT. Translating gives CASSLTNDQPQHF. The J gene is TRBJ1-5, the V gene TRBV12-3 or TRBV12-4; no definite D call. The CDR3 is 13 residues long. Between the trimmed V and J ends, which lost 5 bases and 5 bases, there was a span of 10 bases.

Note on this clonotype: Just one base apart from a much larger clone, this may be a read error. The rearrangement links TRBV7-9 to TRBJ2-1; D is tentatively TRBD1 or TRBD2 (5 bases each). This CDR3 spans 14 amino acids. Germline V lookup: CDR1 SEHNR, CDR2 FQNEAQ (reference sequence). Deletions cut 3 bases from V and 8 bases from J, with 14 bases between. CDR3 bases: TGTGCCAGCAGCTTGGGGACCGAGCTCGATGAGCAGTTCTTC. This gives the protein CASSLGTELDEQFF. Variable domain in full (rest from reference TRBV7-9 and TRBJ2-1): DTGVSQNPRHKITKRGQNVTFRCDPISEHNRLYWYRQTLGQGPEFLTYFQNEAQLEKSRLLSDRFSAERPKGSFSTLEIQRTEQGDSAMYLCASSLGTELDEQFFGPGTRLTVL.

This clonotype was counted many times. The J gene is TRBJ2-1, the V gene TRBV3-1, with a weak D call TRBD1 (5 bases). This CDR3 spans 13 amino acids. The germline V gene has CDR1 LGHDT and CDR2 YNNKEL (reference sequence). V was pared by 2 bases and J by 4 bases, with 6 bases between. CDR3 in DNA: TGTGCCAGCAGCCAACCAGGGTACAATGAGCAGTTCTTC. This gives the protein CASSQPGYNEQFF.

In the case of this clonotype: A junction end diverges from the germline sequence, so it may reflect a read error. The V gene is TRBV12-3 or TRBV12-4, the J gene TRBJ1-6; D remains ambiguous. The CDR3 runs to 12 residues. CDR3 bases: TGTGCCAGCAGCCTGTACGCTACACCCATCCACTTT. This gives the protein CASSLYATPIHF.

Many counts were recorded for this clonotype. The rearrangement links TRBV3-1 to TRBJ2-3; D is ambiguous. This CDR3 is built from 12 residues. Germline-derived CDR1 and CDR2 are LGHDT and YNNKEL (reference sequence). V was clipped by 5 bases and J by 1 base, with 4 bases between them. DNA for the CDR3: TGTGCCAGCAGCTACGGCACAGATACGCAGTATTTT. It is translated as CASSYGTDTQYF.

This clonotype appeared many times. The chain employs TRBV28 and TRBJ2-7; 9 nucleotides align to TRBD2. J was trimmed by 6 bases and V by 6 bases; bases with no gene match: 15. Germline assignment: CDR1 MDHEN and CDR2 SYDVKM. The CDR3 is made up of 16 amino acids. Written as DNA, the CDR3 is TGTGCCAGCAGCCTTAATTCCGGGACTAGCCTCATCGAGCAGTACTTC. It is translated as CASSLNSGTSLIEQYF.

As to this clonotype: A much larger clone is a single base away; this may be a read error. The chain uses TRBV6-2 or TRBV6-3 and TRBJ2-4, with 8 bases aligning to TRBD1. The V gene end was trimmed by 6 bases and the J gene end by 0 bases; junction bases not matched to a gene: 1. The CDR3 has 14 residues. Germline V gives CDR1 MNHEY, CDR2 SVGEGT. The CDR3 DNA follows: TGTGCCAGCAGCGGACAGGGAGCCAAAAACATTCAGTACTTC. It yields the protein CASSGQGAKNIQYF.

In nucleotides, the CDR3 is TGCAGTGCGGTCCCGGGACTAGCGGAATACTACGAGCAGTACTTC. It translates to CSAVPGLAEYYEQYF. V is TRBV20-1 and J is TRBJ2-7; 11 positions agree with TRBD2. CDR3 length equals 15 residues. Germline V gene data show CDR1 as DFQATT and CDR2 as SNEGSKA (reference sequence). V lost 6 bases and J lost 3; bases outside the gene matches: 10.

The chain couples TRBV5-6 to TRBJ2-1; 9 nucleotides line up with TRBD2. In germline, CDR1 is SGHDT, CDR2 YYEEEE. The CDR3 extends over 15 amino acids. V trimming: 2 bases; J trimming: 14 bases; junction bases outside the gene matches: 14. CDR3 nucleotides: TGTGCCAGCAGCTTCAGAGTCGCGGGAGGGGGGAAGGAGTTCTTC. Its translation: CASSFRVAGGGKEFF.

This clonotype has ten or more counts. The genes are TRBV20-1 and TRBJ2-7; D tentatively reads TRBD1 or TRBD2 (6 bases each). The CDR3 totals 14 residues. The V and J ends lost 3 bases and 2 bases respectively, with 14 bases between them. CDR1 and CDR2 (germline): DFQATT, SNEGSKA (reference sequence). The CDR3 protein is CSASPPGGAYEQYF. In nucleotides, the CDR3 is TGCAGTGCTAGTCCCCCCGGGGGCGCCTACGAGCAGTACTTC.

A word on this clonotype: A read error may explain this, as a much larger clone is one base away. The genes are TRBV29-1 and TRBJ2-3, with D unclear. V dropped 4 bases and J dropped 0 bases, with 5 bases sitting between them. CDR1 is SQVTM and CDR2 is ANQGSEA in the germline V gene. This CDR3 is built from 12 residues. The chain's CDR3 is CSVGASTDTQYF. The CDR3 DNA reads TGCAGCGTTGGGGCAAGCACAGATACGCAGTATTTT.

This clonotype was found many times. V and J are TRBV27 and TRBJ2-7; D is unclear. Between the trimmed V and J ends, which lost 4 bases and 4 bases, there was a span of 11 bases. Per germline, CDR1 MNHEY and CDR2 SMNVEV (reference sequence). The CDR3 runs to 13 residues. CDR3 residues: CASSSGLVYEQYF. DNA of the CDR3: TGTGCCAGCAGTTCCGGTCTTGTTTACGAGCAGTACTTC.

A note on this clonotype: A much larger clone lies a single base off, so this may be a read error. V gene TRBV27 combines with J gene TRBJ2-2; D may be TRBD2 (5 bases). Germline V gene sequence: CDR1 MNHEY, CDR2 SMNVEV (reference sequence). The CDR3 has 14 residues. DNA of the CDR3: TGTTCCAGCCTGAGGGCGGCAAACACCGGGGAGCTGTTTTTT. Translated, it gives CSSLRAANTGELFF.

The CDR3 region has the DNA TGTGCCAGTAGCATTATTCCGACAGCAAACACTGAAGCTTTCTTT. It yields the protein CASSIIPTANTEAFF. The V call is TRBV19, the J call TRBJ1-1; D is perhaps TRBD1 (5 bases). Germline loops: CDR1 LNHDA, CDR2 SQIVND (reference sequence). Trimming stripped 6 bases from V and 2 bases from J, with 16 bases between. CDR3 length equals 15 residues.

This clonotype was picked up many times. This rearrangement joins TRBV20-1 to TRBJ2-1; D remains ambiguous. This CDR3 has 16 residues. Trimming pared 5 bases from V and 8 bases from J, leaving 25 bases between. Germline lookup yields CDR1 DFQATT and CDR2 SNEGSKA (reference sequence). The CDR3 loop is CSAYPLRTQGSYEQFF. CDR3 nucleotides: TGCAGTGCTTACCCTCTCCGGACCCAAGGCAGCTATGAGCAGTTCTTC.

A remark on this clonotype: One junction end does not reproduce the germline sequence, and a read error may be involved. The chain joins TRBV6-5 to TRBJ1-2; 8 nucleotides line up with TRBD1. Germline V gene sequence: CDR1 MNHEY, CDR2 SVGAGI. The CDR3 covers 15 residues. CDR3 bases: TGTGCCAGCAGTGAAGGGGACAGGAGGAACTATGGATACACCTTC. It is translated as CASSEGDRRNYGYTF.

In its sample, this clonotype was seen many times. The chain has TRBV27 and TRBJ2-3; 8 nucleotides align to TRBD1. The germline CDR1 and CDR2 sequences are MNHEY and SMNVEV (reference sequence). The trim removed 8 bases at V and 3 bases at J, leaving 16 bases unmatched. The CDR3 is 17 amino acids. CDR3 sequence reads: CASALGAGTGLTDTQYF. CDR3 bases: TGTGCCAGCGCTCTGGGGGCCGGGACAGGTTTGACAGATACGCAGTATTTT.

About this clonotype itself: A much larger clonotype is one base distant, so this may be a read error. V usage is TRBV7-2 and J usage is TRBJ1-6; D not resolved. The length of the CDR3 is 15 residues. Germline V gives CDR1 SGHTA, CDR2 FQGNSA. The CDR3 DNA sequence: TGTGCCAGCAGCTTGAGGAGCTCCTATAATTCACACCTCCACTTT. Its protein product is CASSLRSSYNSHLHF.